The 13 T cell receptor beta chains in this list originate from one sample, sequenced in a study of blood T cell repertoires in COVID-19. Assay: immunoSEQ multiplex PCR; the TCRdb copy retains only in-frame clones and omits some. The data hold about 130,000 clones, with around 80% observed a single time. The specimen sequenced was peripheral blood. The receptors originated from a man aged 55 to 70 who had recovered from COVID-19.

The CDR3 protein is CATSSGGGTAYEQYF. As DNA, the CDR3 is TGTGCCACCAGCAGCGGGGGGGGGACAGCCTACGAGCAGTACTTC. V gene TRBV15 combines with J gene TRBJ2-7; D possibly corresponds to TRBD2 (8 bases). This CDR3 has 15 residues. The V gene's germline CDR1 is LNHNV and CDR2 YYDKDF (reference sequence). Trimming cost V 3 bases and J 2 bases, with 14 bases left between them.

V is TRBV3-1 (or the pseudogene TRBV3-2) and J is TRBJ1-2; TRBD1 agrees at 10 bases. CDR1 is LGHDT, CDR2 YNNKEL, per germline (reference sequence). The CDR3 has 16 amino acids. The V gene end was trimmed by 0 bases and the J gene end by 3 bases; junction bases not matched to a gene: 4. The CDR3 nucleotides read TGTGCCAGCAGCCAAGATGGGACAGGGGTCTACTATGGCTACACCTTC. Translated: CASSQDGTGVYYGYTF.

This sequence joins TRBV3-1 (or the pseudogene TRBV3-2) and TRBJ1-1; TRBD1 matches at 8 bases. The CDR3 is made up of 16 amino acids. Germline-derived CDR1 and CDR2 are LGHDT and YNNKEL (reference sequence). V dropped 5 bases and J dropped 5; count of bases not matched to a gene: 13. CDR3 coding DNA: TGTGCCAGCAGCACGGGACAGGAGGAGGGGAAGACTGAAGCTTTCTTT. Protein product: CASSTGQEEGKTEAFF.

The gene calls are TRBV28 and TRBJ1-6, with D unclear. The CDR3 is 16 residues long. Germline CDR1 and CDR2: MDHEN and SYDVKM. V was trimmed by 6 bases and J by 4 bases, leaving 16 bases between them. In DNA form, the CDR3 reads TGTGCCAGCAGATACCCGGCGGGCTCGTATAATTCACCCCTCCACTTT. Amino acid sequence: CASRYPAGSYNSPLHF.

The chain links TRBV2 to TRBJ2-7; D is ambiguous. Deletions cut 3 bases from V and 2 bases from J, with 8 bases between. The CDR3 contains 13 residues. CDR1 and CDR2 (germline): SNHLY, FYNNEI. The CDR3: CASSDVAAYEQYF. CDR3 nucleotides: TGTGCCAGCAGTGATGTGGCAGCCTACGAGCAGTACTTC.

The chain links TRBV5-7 to TRBJ2-1; D is perhaps TRBD2 (6 bases). TRBV5-7 is given ORF status, its function remaining uncertain. Deletions cut 4 bases from V and 7 bases from J, with 12 bases between. There are 13 residues in the CDR3. CDR3 loop: CASSARAGNEQFF. Here the CDR3 DNA reads TGTGCCAGCAGCGCCAGGGCGGGGAATGAGCAGTTCTTC.

This chain uses TRBV9 with TRBJ1-1, with D unclear. Trimming took off 0 bases at V and 4 bases at J, with 13 bases between the two ends. CDR3 length equals 15 residues. From germline, CDR1 is SGDLS and CDR2 YYNGEE. For the CDR3, the DNA is TGTGCCAGCAGCGTAGGAGGCGGGCCGGGCACTGAAGCTTTCTTT. This gives the protein CASSVGGGPGTEAFF.

This chain uses TRBV4-2 with TRBJ2-3, with TRBD1 matching 7 bases. In germline, CDR1 is LGHNA, CDR2 YNFKEQ. The ends lost 0 bases at V and 8 bases at J; junction bases unmatched: 5. There are 14 residues in the CDR3. CDR3: CASSQETGPVTQYF. The CDR3 DNA reads TGTGCCAGCAGCCAAGAGACAGGGCCGGTTACGCAGTATTTT.

The chain uses TRBV15 and TRBJ1-4; the D gene is possibly TRBD1 (5 bases). Germline V gives CDR1 LNHNV, CDR2 YYDKDF (reference sequence). CDR3 size: 17 residues. The ends were cut back, 0 bases at V and 6 bases at J, with 17 bases in the middle. In nucleotides, the CDR3 is TGTGCCACCAGCAGAGATTGGACCCCGGGGGTAGATGAAAAACTGTTTTTT. The encoded protein is CATSRDWTPGVDEKLFF.

V usage is TRBV11-2 and J usage is TRBJ1-5; unclear D gene. V lost 1 base and J lost 4, with 8 bases in between. The CDR3 extends over 14 amino acids. Germline V CDR1 and CDR2: SGHAT, FQNNGV. The CDR3 DNA sequence: TGTGCCAGCAGCTTAGGGTGGCCTAATCAGCCCCAGCATTTT. Protein: CASSLGWPNQPQHF.

The chain couples TRBV5-6 to TRBJ1-3; TRBD1 matches 7 bases. The germline gives CDR1 SGHDT, CDR2 YYEEEE. J gave up 2 bases and V 3 bases, and 11 bases lay outside the gene matches. The CDR3 sequence is 17 residues long. CDR3 region: CASSSRDRLFAGNTIYF. The CDR3 DNA reads TGTGCCAGCAGCTCACGGGACAGACTTTTCGCTGGAAACACCATATATTTT.

The rearrangement joins TRBV27 to TRBJ1-1; D is unresolved. The germline V gene has CDR1 MNHEY and CDR2 SMNVEV (reference sequence). There are 15 residues in the CDR3. V dropped 6 bases and J dropped 5 bases, with 19 bases sitting between them. The CDR3 is CASSPEARILTEAFF. DNA of the CDR3: TGTGCCAGCAGCCCCGAGGCGCGTATATTGACTGAAGCTTTCTTT.

This clone was picked up many times. The rearrangement joins TRBV10-1 to TRBJ2-5, with TRBD1 matching over 7 bases. This CDR3 spans 16 amino acids. With 2 bases clipped from V and 0 bases from J, the junction kept 6 bases outside the gene matches. Germline values: CDR1 WNHNN, CDR2 SYGVQD (reference sequence). The CDR3 DNA follows: TGCGCCAGCAGTGAGATGAGACAGGGATACCAAGAGACCCAGTACTTC. Protein: CASSEMRQGYQETQYF.